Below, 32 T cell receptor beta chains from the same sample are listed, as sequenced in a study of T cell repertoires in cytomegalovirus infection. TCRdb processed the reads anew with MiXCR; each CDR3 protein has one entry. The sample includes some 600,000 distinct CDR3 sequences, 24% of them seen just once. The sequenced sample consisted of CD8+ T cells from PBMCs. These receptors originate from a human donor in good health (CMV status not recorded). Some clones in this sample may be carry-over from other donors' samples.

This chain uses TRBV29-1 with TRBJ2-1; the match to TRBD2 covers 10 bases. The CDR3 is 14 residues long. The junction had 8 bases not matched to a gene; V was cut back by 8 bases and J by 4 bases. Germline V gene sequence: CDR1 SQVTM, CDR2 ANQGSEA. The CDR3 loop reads CSTTPGLAYNEQFF. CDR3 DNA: TGCAGCACAACTCCGGGACTAGCGTACAATGAGCAGTTCTTC.

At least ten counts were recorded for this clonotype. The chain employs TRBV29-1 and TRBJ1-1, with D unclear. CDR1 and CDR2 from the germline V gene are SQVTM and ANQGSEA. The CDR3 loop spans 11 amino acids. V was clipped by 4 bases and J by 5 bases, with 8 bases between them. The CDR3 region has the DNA TGCAGCGTTGGGGGAGGGACTGAAGCTTTCTTT. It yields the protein CSVGGGTEAFF.

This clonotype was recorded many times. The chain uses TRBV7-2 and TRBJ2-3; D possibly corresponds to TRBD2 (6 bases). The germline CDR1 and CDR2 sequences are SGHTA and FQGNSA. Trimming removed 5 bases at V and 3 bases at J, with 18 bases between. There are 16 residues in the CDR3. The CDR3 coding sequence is TGTGCCAGCAGCAGCCAGGGCGGGGTGGCTACAGATACGCAGTATTTT. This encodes CASSSQGGVATDTQYF.

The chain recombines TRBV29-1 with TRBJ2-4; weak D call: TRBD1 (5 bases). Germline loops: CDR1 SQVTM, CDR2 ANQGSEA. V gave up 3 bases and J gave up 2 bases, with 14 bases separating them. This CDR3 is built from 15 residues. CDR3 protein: CSVELRRASKNIQYF. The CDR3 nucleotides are TGCAGCGTTGAGCTCCGCAGGGCTTCCAAAAACATTCAGTACTTC.

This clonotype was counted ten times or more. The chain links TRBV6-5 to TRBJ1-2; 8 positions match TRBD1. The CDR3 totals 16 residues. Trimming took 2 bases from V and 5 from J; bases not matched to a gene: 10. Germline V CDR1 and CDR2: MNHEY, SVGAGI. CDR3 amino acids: CASSYQIRQGNYGYTF. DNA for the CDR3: TGTGCCAGCAGTTACCAGATAAGACAGGGGAATTATGGCTACACCTTC.

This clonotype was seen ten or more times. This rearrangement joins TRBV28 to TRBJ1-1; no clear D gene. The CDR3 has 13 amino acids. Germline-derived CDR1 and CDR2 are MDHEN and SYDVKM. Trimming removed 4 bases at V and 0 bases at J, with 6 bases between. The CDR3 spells CASSSQVNTEAFF. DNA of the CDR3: TGTGCCAGCAGTTCACAAGTGAACACTGAAGCTTTCTTT.

This CDR3 reads CASSTGSNEQYF. The CDR3 DNA is TGTGCTAGTTCCACAGGGAGTAATGAGCAGTACTTC. The V and J genes are TRBV12-5 and TRBJ2-7; weak D call: TRBD1 (6 bases). Germline V gives CDR1 LGHNT, CDR2 FRNRAP. This CDR3 spans 12 amino acids. The V end lost 8 bases, the J end lost 7 bases, and 15 bases lay between the germline ends.

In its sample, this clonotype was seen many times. As DNA, the CDR3 is TGTGCCAGCAGTCATTTCCCCCCACTAGCGGGGGGGCAAGAGACCCAGTACTTC. It specifies CASSHFPPLAGGQETQYF. V gene TRBV6-1 combines with J gene TRBJ2-5; TRBD2 matches 13 bases. With 5 bases clipped from V and 2 bases from J, the junction kept 11 bases outside the gene matches. Germline loops: CDR1 MNHNS, CDR2 SASEGT. This CDR3 region has 18 residues.

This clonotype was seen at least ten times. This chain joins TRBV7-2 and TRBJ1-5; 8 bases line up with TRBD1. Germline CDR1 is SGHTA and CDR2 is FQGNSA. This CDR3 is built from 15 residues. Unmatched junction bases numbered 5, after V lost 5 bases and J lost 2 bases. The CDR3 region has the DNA TGTGCCAGCAGCGTCCCGGGACAGGGCAATCAGCCCCAGCATTTT. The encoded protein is CASSVPGQGNQPQHF.

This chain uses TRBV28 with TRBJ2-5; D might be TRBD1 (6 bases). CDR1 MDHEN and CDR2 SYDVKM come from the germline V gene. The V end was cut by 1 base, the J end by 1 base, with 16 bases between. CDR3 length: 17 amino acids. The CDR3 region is CASSLFILGAIQETQYF. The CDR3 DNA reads TGTGCCAGCAGTTTATTTATTCTGGGGGCCATCCAAGAGACCCAGTACTTC.

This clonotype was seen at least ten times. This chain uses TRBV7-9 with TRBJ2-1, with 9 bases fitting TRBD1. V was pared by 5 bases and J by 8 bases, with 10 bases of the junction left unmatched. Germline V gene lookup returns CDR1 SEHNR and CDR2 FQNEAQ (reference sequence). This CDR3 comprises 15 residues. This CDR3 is CASSAPGQGIDEQFF. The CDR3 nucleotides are TGTGCCAGCAGCGCACCGGGACAGGGAATCGATGAGCAGTTCTTC. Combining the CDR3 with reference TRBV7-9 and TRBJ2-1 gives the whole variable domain DTGVSQNPRHKITKRGQNVTFRCDPISEHNRLYWYRQTLGQGPEFLTYFQNEAQLEKSRLLSDRFSAERPKGSFSTLEIQRTEQGDSAMYLCASSAPGQGIDEQFFGPGTRLTVL.

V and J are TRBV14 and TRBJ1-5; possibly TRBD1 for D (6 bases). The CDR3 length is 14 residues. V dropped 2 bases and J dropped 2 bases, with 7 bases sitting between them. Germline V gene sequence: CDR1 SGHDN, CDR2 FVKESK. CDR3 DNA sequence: TGTGCCAGCAGCCAAAGACAGGGCAATCAGCCCCAGCATTTT. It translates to CASSQRQGNQPQHF.

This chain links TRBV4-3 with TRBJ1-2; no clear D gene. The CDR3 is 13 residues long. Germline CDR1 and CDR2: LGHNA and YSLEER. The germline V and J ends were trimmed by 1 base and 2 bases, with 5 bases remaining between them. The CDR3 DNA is TGCGCCAGCAGCCAAGTACAAAACTATGGCTACACCTTC. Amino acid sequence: CASSQVQNYGYTF.

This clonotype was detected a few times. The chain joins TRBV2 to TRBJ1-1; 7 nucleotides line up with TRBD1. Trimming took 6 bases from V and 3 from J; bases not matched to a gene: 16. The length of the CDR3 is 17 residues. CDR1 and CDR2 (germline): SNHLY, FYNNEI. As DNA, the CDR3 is TGTGCCAGCAGGAGGTCGGGCAGGGGGGAGAGGTACACTGAAGCTTTCTTT. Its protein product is CASRRSGRGERYTEAFF.

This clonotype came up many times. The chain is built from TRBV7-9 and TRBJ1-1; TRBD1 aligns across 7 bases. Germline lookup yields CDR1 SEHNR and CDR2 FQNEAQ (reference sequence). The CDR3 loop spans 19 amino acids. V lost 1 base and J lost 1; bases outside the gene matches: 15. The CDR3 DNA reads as TGTGCCAGCAGCTTAGGCCCCCGGGACAGAGGAATCACGAACACTGAAGCTTTCTTT. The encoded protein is CASSLGPRDRGITNTEAFF.

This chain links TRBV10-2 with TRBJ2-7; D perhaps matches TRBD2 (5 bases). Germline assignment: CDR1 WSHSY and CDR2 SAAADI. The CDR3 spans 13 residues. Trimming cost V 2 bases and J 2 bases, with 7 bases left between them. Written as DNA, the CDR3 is TGCGCCAGCAGTGAGGAGGGTCCCTACGAGCAGTACGTC. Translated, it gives CASSEEGPYEQYV.

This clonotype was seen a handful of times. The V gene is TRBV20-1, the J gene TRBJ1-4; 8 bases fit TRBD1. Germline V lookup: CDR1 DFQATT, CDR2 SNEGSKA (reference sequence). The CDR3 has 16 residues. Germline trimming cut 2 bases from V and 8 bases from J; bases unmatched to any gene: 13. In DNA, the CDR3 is TGCAGTGCTAGAAATCCCCCGATGGACAGGGACGAAAAACTGTTTTTT. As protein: CSARNPPMDRDEKLFF.

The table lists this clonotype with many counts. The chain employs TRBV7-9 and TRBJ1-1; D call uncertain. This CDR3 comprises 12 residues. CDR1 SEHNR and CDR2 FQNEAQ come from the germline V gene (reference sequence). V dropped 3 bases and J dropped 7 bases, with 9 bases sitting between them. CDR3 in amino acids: CASSFGLNEAFF. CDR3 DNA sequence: TGTGCCAGCAGCTTCGGACTAAATGAAGCTTTCTTT.

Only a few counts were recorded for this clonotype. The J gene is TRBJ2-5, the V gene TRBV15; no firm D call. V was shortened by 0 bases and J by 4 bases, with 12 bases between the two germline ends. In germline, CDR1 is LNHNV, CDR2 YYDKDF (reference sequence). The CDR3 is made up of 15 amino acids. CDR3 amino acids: CATSRDEQARETQYF. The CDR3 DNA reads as TGTGCCACCAGCAGAGATGAGCAGGCTCGAGAGACCCAGTACTTC.

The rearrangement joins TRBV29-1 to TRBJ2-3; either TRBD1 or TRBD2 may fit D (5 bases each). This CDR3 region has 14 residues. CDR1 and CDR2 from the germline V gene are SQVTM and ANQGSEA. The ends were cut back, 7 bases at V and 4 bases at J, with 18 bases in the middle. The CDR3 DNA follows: TGCAGCGCGATAATGGGCCAGGGACCAGATACGCAGTATTTT. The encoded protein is CSAIMGQGPDTQYF.

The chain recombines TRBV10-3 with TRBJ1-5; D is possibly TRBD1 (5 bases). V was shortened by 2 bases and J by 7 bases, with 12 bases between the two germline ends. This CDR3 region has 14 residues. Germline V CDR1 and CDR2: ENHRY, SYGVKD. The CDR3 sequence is CAISEVGERQPQHF. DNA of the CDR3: TGTGCCATCAGTGAGGTGGGGGAGAGGCAGCCCCAGCATTTT.

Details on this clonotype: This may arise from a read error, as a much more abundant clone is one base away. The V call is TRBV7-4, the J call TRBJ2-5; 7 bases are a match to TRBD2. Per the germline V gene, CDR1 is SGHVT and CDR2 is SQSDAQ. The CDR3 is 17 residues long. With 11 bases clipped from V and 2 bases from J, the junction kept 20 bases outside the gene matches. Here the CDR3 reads CAGRESRIVQQQETQYF. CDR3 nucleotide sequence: TGTGCCGGGCGGGAGTCGAGGATCGTCCAACAACAAGAGACCCAGTACTTC.

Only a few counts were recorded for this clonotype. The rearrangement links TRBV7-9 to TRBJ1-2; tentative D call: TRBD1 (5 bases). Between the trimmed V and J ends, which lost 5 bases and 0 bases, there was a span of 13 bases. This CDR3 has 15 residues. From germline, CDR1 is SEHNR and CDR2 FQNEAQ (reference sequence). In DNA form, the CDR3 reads TGTGCCAGCAGCACCCGGGACGGCCCTAACTATGGCTACACCTTC. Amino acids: CASSTRDGPNYGYTF.

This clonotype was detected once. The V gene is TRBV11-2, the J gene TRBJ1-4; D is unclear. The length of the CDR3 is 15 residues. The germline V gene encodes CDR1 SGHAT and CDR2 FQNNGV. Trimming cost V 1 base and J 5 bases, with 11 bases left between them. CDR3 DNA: TGTGCCAGCAGCTTAGTTAGGCGAGTGAATGAAAAACTGTTTTTT. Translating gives CASSLVRRVNEKLFF.

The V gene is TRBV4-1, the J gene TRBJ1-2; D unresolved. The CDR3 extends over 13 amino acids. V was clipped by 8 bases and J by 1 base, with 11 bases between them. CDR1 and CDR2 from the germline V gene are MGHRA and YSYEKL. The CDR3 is CASGDGDNYGYTF. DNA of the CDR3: TGCGCCAGCGGTGACGGTGATAACTATGGCTACACCTTC.

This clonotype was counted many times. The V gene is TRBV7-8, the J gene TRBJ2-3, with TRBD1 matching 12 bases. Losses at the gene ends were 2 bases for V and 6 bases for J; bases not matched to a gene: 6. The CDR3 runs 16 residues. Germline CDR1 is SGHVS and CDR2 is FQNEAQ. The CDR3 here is CASSLPRDRGPDTQYF. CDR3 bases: TGTGCCAGCAGCTTACCTCGGGACAGGGGGCCGGATACGCAGTATTTT. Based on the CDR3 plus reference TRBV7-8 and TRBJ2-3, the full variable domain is GAGVSQSPRYKVAKRGQDVALRCDPISGHVSLFWYQQALGQGPEFLTYFQNEAQLDKSGLPSDRFFAERPEGSVSTLKIQRTQQEDSAVYLCASSLPRDRGPDTQYFGPGTRLTVL.

In DNA, the CDR3 is TGTGCCAGCAGCTTTACTAGGGGCCTCTACAATGAGCAGTTCTTC. It translates to CASSFTRGLYNEQFF. The chain recombines TRBV5-6 with TRBJ2-1, with D perhaps matching TRBD1 or TRBD2 (5 bases each). CDR3 size: 15 residues. Per germline, CDR1 SGHDT and CDR2 YYEEEE. The V gene lost 2 bases and the J gene lost 3 bases, with 12 bases spanning the gap.

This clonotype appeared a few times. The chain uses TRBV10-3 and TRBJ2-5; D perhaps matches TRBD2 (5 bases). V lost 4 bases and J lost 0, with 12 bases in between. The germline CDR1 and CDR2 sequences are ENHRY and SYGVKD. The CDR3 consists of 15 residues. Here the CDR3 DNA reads TGTGCCATCAGTGGCTTAGAGGGAAACCAAGAGACCCAGTACTTC. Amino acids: CAISGLEGNQETQYF.

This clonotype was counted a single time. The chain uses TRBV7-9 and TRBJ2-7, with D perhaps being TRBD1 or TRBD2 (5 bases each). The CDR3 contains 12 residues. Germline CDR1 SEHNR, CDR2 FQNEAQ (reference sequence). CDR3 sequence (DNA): TGTGCCAGCAGTCAAGAGGTAGGGGAGCGGTACGTC. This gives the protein CASSQEVGERYV.

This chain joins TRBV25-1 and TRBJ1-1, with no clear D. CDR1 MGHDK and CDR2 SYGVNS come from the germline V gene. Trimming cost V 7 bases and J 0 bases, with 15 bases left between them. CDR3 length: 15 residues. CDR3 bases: TGTGCCAGCACCCGCTTGGAAGGGTTGAACACTGAAGCTTTCTTT. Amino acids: CASTRLEGLNTEAFF. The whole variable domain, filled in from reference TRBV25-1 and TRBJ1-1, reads EADIYQTPRYLVIGTGKKITLECSQTMGHDKMYWYQQDPGMELHLIHYSYGVNSTEKGDLSSESTVSRIRTEHFPLTLESARPSHTSQYLCASTRLEGLNTEAFFGQGTRLTVV.

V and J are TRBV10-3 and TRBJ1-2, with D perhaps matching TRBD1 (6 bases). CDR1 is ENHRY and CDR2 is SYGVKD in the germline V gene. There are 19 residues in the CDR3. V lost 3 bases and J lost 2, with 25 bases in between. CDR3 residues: CAISDPLGGQRERNYGYTF. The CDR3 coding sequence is TGTGCCATCAGTGATCCGCTGGGTGGACAGCGAGAGAGAAACTATGGCTACACCTTC.

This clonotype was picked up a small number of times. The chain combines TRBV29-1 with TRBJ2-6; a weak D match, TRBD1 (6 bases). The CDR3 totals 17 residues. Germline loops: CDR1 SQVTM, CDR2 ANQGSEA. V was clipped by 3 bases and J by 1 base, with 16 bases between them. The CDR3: CSVDSRQEVSGANVLTF. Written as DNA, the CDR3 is TGCAGCGTTGATAGCAGACAGGAGGTGTCTGGGGCCAACGTCCTGACTTTC. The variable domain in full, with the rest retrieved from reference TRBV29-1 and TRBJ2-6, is SAVISQKPSRDICQRGTSLTIQCQVDSQVTMMFWYRQQPGQSLTLIATANQGSEATYESGFVIDKFPISRPNLTFSTLTVSNMSPEDSSIYLCSVDSRQEVSGANVLTFGAGSRLTVL.